The 21 T cell receptor beta chains given below trace back to one sample, sequenced in a study of blood T cells in healthy people across ages. Combining a sample-barcoded 5' primer with a J-beta primer mix, a second PCR ran for roughly 6 to 12 cycles. From the 5' RACE reads, TCRdb called clonotypes with MiXCR, one entry per CDR3 protein. Of fewer than 950,000 distinct CDR3 sequences in the sample, about 53% are singletons; the top ten hold about 42%. Sequencing used blood. All receptors derive from a man aged 80 or over in good health.

This clonotype has more than one count but fewer than ten. The chain's CDR3 is CASSLIGGGEQFF. CDR3 coding DNA: TGTGCCAGCAGCTTAATCGGAGGAGGTGAGCAGTTCTTC. The rearrangement uses TRBV7-9 and TRBJ2-1, with TRBD2 as a possible D gene (5 bases). The V end lost 2 bases, the J end lost 9 bases, and 11 bases lay between the germline ends. Germline lookup yields CDR1 SEHNR and CDR2 FQNEAQ (reference sequence). CDR3 size: 13 residues.

The V gene is TRBV2, the J gene TRBJ1-1; tentatively, D is TRBD1 (5 bases). The CDR3 runs 14 residues. The V and J ends lost 5 bases and 1 base respectively, with 11 bases between them. CDR1 is SNHLY, CDR2 FYNNEI, per germline. CDR3 bases: TGTGCCAGCAGTTACGACAGATGGAACACTGAAGCTTTCTTT. Protein product: CASSYDRWNTEAFF.

This chain links TRBV27 with TRBJ2-4, with 12 bases lining up with TRBD1. Near its end, the DNA agrees better with TRBJ2-5, so the J call may be wrong. The germline gives CDR1 MNHEY, CDR2 SMNVEV (reference sequence). CDR3 length: 16 amino acids. This CDR3 is CASSLYGTGGGETQYF. As DNA, the CDR3 is TGTGCCAGCAGTTTATACGGGACAGGGGGCGGTGAGACCCAGTACTTC.

The V gene is TRBV12-3 or TRBV12-4, the J gene TRBJ1-4, with 7 bases identical to TRBD1. The V and J ends lost 6 bases and 8 bases, in that order; junction bases with no gene match: 12. CDR3 length: 15 residues. The CDR3 sequence is CASRKLGQGGEKLFF. The CDR3 DNA sequence: TGTGCCAGCAGAAAGTTGGGGCAGGGGGGGGAAAAACTGTTTTTT.

This rearrangement joins TRBV7-9 to TRBJ2-7, with 9 nucleotides matching TRBD2. The V gene end was trimmed by 3 bases and the J gene end by 1 base; junction bases not matched to a gene: 13. This CDR3 has 18 residues. CDR1 and CDR2 (germline): SEHNR, FQNEAQ (reference sequence). The CDR3 nucleotides are TGTGCCAGCAGCTTGGTGGTAGCGGGAGAGAGGATTTCCTACGAGCAGTACTTC. It is translated as CASSLVVAGERISYEQYF.

V usage is TRBV12-3 or TRBV12-4 and J usage is TRBJ2-5; TRBD2 is a possible D gene (5 bases). The CDR3 totals 11 residues. V was clipped by 3 bases and J by 11 bases, with 10 bases between them. CDR3 sequence: CASSFGLAQYF. For the CDR3, the DNA is TGTGCCAGCAGTTTTGGGCTAGCTCAGTACTTC.

This clonotype has just a few counts. The chain carries TRBV6-5 and TRBJ2-7; possible D gene TRBD2, 6 bases. The J call is uncertain, as TRBJ2-5 better fits the DNA end. Germline V gene sequence: CDR1 MNHEY, CDR2 SVGAGI. The CDR3 runs 14 residues. This chain's CDR3 is CASKPGIGGETQYF. For the CDR3, the DNA is TGTGCCAGCAAACCGGGGATTGGGGGGGAGACCCAGTACTTC.

This clonotype was counted a few times. This chain links TRBV2 with TRBJ2-7; 11 nucleotides agree with TRBD1. There are 14 residues in the CDR3. The germline V gene has CDR1 SNHLY and CDR2 FYNNEI. Trimming at V came to 7 bases and at J to 5 bases, leaving 7 bases not matched to a gene. The CDR3 region has the DNA TGTGCCAGCAACCTGGACAGGGGGCGGGACGAGCAGTACTTC. This sequence encodes CASNLDRGRDEQYF.

This chain connects TRBV9 to TRBJ2-1, with D perhaps TRBD2 (6 bases). Germline V gene data show CDR1 as SGDLS and CDR2 as YYNGEE. The CDR3 runs 17 residues. Trimming cost V 3 bases and J 4 bases, with 20 bases left between them. CDR3 sequence: CASSGGGMGTRYNEQFF. CDR3 sequence (DNA): TGTGCCAGCAGCGGTGGGGGGATGGGGACGAGATACAATGAGCAGTTCTTC.

This rearrangement joins TRBV4-1 to TRBJ2-1, with D maybe TRBD2 (5 bases). CDR3 length: 14 amino acids. Trimming took off 10 bases at V and 0 bases at J, with 13 bases between the two ends. The germline gives CDR1 MGHRA, CDR2 YSYEKL. CDR3 residues: CATTPGNSYNEQFF. The DNA of the CDR3 is TGCGCCACCACACCCGGGAACTCCTACAATGAGCAGTTCTTC.

V usage is TRBV7-9 and J usage is TRBJ1-6; D is perhaps TRBD1 (5 bases). Germline V gene lookup returns CDR1 SEHNR and CDR2 FQNEAQ (reference sequence). V lost 4 bases, J lost 9 bases, and 13 bases lay in between. This CDR3 contains 14 residues. The CDR3 here is CASSSGATGSPLHF. CDR3 nucleotide sequence: TGTGCCAGCAGCTCCGGGGCCACAGGTTCACCCCTCCACTTT. The full variable domain, rest sourced from reference TRBV7-9 and TRBJ1-6, is DTGVSQNPRHKITKRGQNVTFRCDPISEHNRLYWYRQTLGQGPEFLTYFQNEAQLEKSRLLSDRFSAERPKGSFSTLEIQRTEQGDSAMYLCASSSGATGSPLHFGNGTRLTVT.

The chain recombines TRBV2 with TRBJ2-3; 8 nucleotides line up with TRBD1. The CDR3 extends over 18 amino acids. The germline CDR1 and CDR2 sequences are SNHLY and FYNNEI. Trimming cost V 6 bases and J 0 bases; bases outside gene matches: 14. The CDR3 protein is CASRRRLQGVASTDTQYF. As DNA, the CDR3 is TGTGCCAGCAGAAGAAGACTACAGGGGGTGGCTAGCACAGATACGCAGTATTTT.

The V gene is TRBV20-1, the J gene TRBJ1-4; D not certain. The CDR3 is 14 residues long. Per the germline V gene, CDR1 is DFQATT and CDR2 is SNEGSKA (reference sequence). The V gene lost 3 bases and the J gene lost 0 bases, with 8 bases spanning the gap. DNA of the CDR3: TGCAGTGCTAGGGACCGCCCAACTAATGAAAAACTGTTTTTT. Translation: CSARDRPTNEKLFF.

The V gene is TRBV28, the J gene TRBJ1-2; no reliable D call. V lost 5 bases, J lost 5 bases, and 15 bases lay in between. Germline assignment: CDR1 MDHEN and CDR2 SYDVKM. The CDR3 covers 14 residues. The CDR3 DNA reads TGTGCCAGCAGTCCCCGGTTGAGTACTTATGGCTACACCTTC. This gives the protein CASSPRLSTYGYTF.

The chain carries TRBV20-1 and TRBJ1-1; possible D gene TRBD1, 5 bases. Trimming took 7 bases from V and 0 from J, leaving 18 bases between them. The CDR3 contains 15 residues. Germline loops: CDR1 DFQATT, CDR2 SNEGSKA (reference sequence). Here the CDR3 reads CSGQKRIPMNTEAFF. The CDR3 region has the DNA TGCAGTGGACAGAAGCGTATTCCGATGAACACTGAAGCTTTCTTT.

This chain uses TRBV24-1 with TRBJ2-5; the match to TRBD2 covers 8 bases. The germline gives CDR1 KGHDR, CDR2 SFDVKD. With V trimmed by 4 bases and J by 11 bases, 17 bases remained unmatched. The CDR3 covers 16 residues. In DNA, the CDR3 is TGTGCCACCAGTGAGCGTACTAGCGGATACTACAAGGAGCAGTACTTC. This gives the protein CATSERTSGYYKEQYF.

The chain is built from TRBV5-1 and TRBJ2-4; D is unclear. CDR3 length equals 14 residues. V lost 4 bases and J lost 3, with 11 bases in between. Germline assignment: CDR1 SGHRS and CDR2 YFSETQ. CDR3 DNA sequence: TGCGCCAGCAGCCCCTCCGGTGGCAAAAACATTCAGTACTTC. It encodes CASSPSGGKNIQYF.

The chain has TRBV27 and TRBJ2-7, with D possibly TRBD1 on 6 matching bases. Germline-derived CDR1 and CDR2 are MNHEY and SMNVEV (reference sequence). The length of the CDR3 is 15 residues. The V end was cut by 6 bases, the J end by 9 bases, with 24 bases between. The CDR3 DNA reads as TGTGCCAGCAGCAGTCCTTCCAACAGGGCCCAGGGGCAGTACTTC. As protein: CASSSPSNRAQGQYF.

This chain uses TRBV7-2 with TRBJ2-1; D is possibly TRBD2 (5 bases). The germline CDR1 and CDR2 sequences are SGHTA and FQGNSA. The CDR3 runs 14 residues. V gave up 2 bases and J gave up 1 base, with 6 bases separating them. CDR3: CASSLTRSYNEQFF. Here the CDR3 DNA reads TGTGCCAGCAGCTTAACTAGGTCCTACAATGAGCAGTTCTTC.

The chain combines TRBV6-5 with TRBJ2-1; 8 bases are a match to TRBD1. The germline gives CDR1 MNHEY, CDR2 SVGAGI. The junction had 4 bases not matched to a gene; V was cut back by 0 bases and J by 3 bases. This CDR3 spans 16 amino acids. In nucleotides, the CDR3 is TGTGCCAGCAGTTACTCGACAGGGGAACTCTACAATGAGCAGTTCTTC. Amino acids: CASSYSTGELYNEQFF.

V and J are TRBV7-9 and TRBJ2-4; D possibly matches TRBD1 or TRBD2 (5 bases each). The CDR3 totals 14 residues. CDR1 is SEHNR and CDR2 is FQNEAQ in the germline V gene (reference sequence). The V and J ends lost 4 bases and 13 bases respectively, with 20 bases between them. The CDR3 DNA sequence: TGTGCCAGCAGCTCCGCCCGGGGCTTAGGGGAGCAGTACTTC. Residues: CASSSARGLGEQYF.